Below are 14 T cell receptor beta chains sequenced from a single sample in a study of cytomegalovirus exposure and HLA in healthy donors. It was with 60 Vbeta and 13 Jbeta primers that the PCR ran. TCRdb's copy holds only in-frame clones and misses some; the assay was immunoSEQ multiplex PCR. The data contain 140,000 or so clones, 65% to 85% of them singletons. The source material was PBMCs. These receptors all come from a woman aged 40 to 55 in good health and CMV-seropositive.

CDR3 nucleotides: TGTGCCAGCAGTTTGCAACCCCTCAGCGAGCAGTACTTC. Its translation is CASSLQPLSEQYF. This sequence joins TRBV27 and TRBJ2-7, with D unclear. Germline CDR1 and CDR2: MNHEY and SMNVEV (reference sequence). CDR3 size: 13 residues. V was cut by 3 bases and J by 6 bases, with 12 bases left in between.

This rearrangement joins TRBV4-2 to TRBJ2-7; D unresolved. Germline CDR1 reads LGHNA; CDR2 reads YNFKEQ. The CDR3 extends over 14 amino acids. V lost 0 bases, J lost 10 bases, and 16 bases lay in between. This chain's CDR3 is CASSQDEVVSLQYF. DNA for the CDR3: TGTGCCAGCAGCCAAGATGAGGTGGTTAGCCTTCAGTACTTC.

The genes are TRBV4-1 and TRBJ2-7, with 8 bases that match TRBD1. Looked up from germline, CDR1 is MGHRA and CDR2 is YSYEKL. J was trimmed by 1 base and V by 1 base; bases with no gene match: 3. The CDR3 is 15 amino acids. The CDR3 nucleotides read TGCGCCAGCAGCCAAGCAGGGACAGGTTCCTACGAGCAGTACTTC. Translation gives CASSQAGTGSYEQYF.

This chain links TRBV27 with TRBJ2-3; 8 bases are a match to TRBD2. CDR1 is MNHEY, CDR2 SMNVEV, per germline (reference sequence). The CDR3 spans 18 residues. After removal of 8 bases from V and 4 bases from J, the junction contained 20 bases not matched to a gene. For the CDR3, the DNA is TGTGCCAGCCGAGGAATATGGGAGGGACGGGGGGGCTCAGATACGCAGTATTTT. It codes for CASRGIWEGRGGSDTQYF.

This rearrangement joins TRBV28 to TRBJ2-5, with D perhaps matching TRBD2 (6 bases). This CDR3 spans 13 amino acids. V gave up 3 bases and J gave up 9 bases, with 14 bases separating them. The germline CDR1 and CDR2 sequences are MDHEN and SYDVKM. The CDR3 loop is CASSFRRDLAQYF. The CDR3 DNA reads TGTGCCAGCAGTTTTCGGCGGGACCTCGCCCAGTACTTC.

The rearrangement joins TRBV30 to TRBJ2-7; TRBD2 aligns across 7 bases. CDR3 size: 14 residues. V shed 8 bases and J 1 base; nucleotides not matched to a gene: 11. In germline, CDR1 is GTSNPN, CDR2 SVGIG (reference sequence). CDR3 nucleotides: TGTGCCGGGTGGGGAGGGGTGAATTCCTACGAGCAGTACTTC. As protein: CAGWGGVNSYEQYF. The variable domain in full, with the rest retrieved from reference TRBV30 and TRBJ2-7, is SQTIHQWPATLVQPVGSPLSLECTVEGTSNPNLYWYRQAAGRGLQLLFYSVGIGQISSEVPQNLSASRPQDRQFILSSKKLLLSDSGFYLCAGWGGVNSYEQYFGPGTRLTVT.

The chain combines TRBV15 with TRBJ2-7; D perhaps matches TRBD1 (5 bases). Germline V gene lookup returns CDR1 LNHNV and CDR2 YYDKDF (reference sequence). This CDR3 comprises 13 residues. V shed 4 bases and J shed 3 bases, with 10 bases lying between them. CDR3 bases: TGTGCCACCAGCACAGGACACCGCTACGAGCAGTACTTC. Translation: CATSTGHRYEQYF.

The chain recombines TRBV5-4 with TRBJ2-7; 10 positions match TRBD2. The CDR3 covers 16 residues. Germline loops: CDR1 SGHNT, CDR2 YYREEE (reference sequence). The V segment lost 6 bases and the J segment 2 bases; nucleotides outside the gene matches: 11. The CDR3 protein is CASNIGGLAGAYEQYF. In nucleotides, the CDR3 is TGTGCCAGCAACATTGGGGGGCTAGCGGGGGCCTACGAGCAGTACTTC.

The V and J genes are TRBV29-1 and TRBJ2-7, with 7 bases fitting TRBD1. V gave up 4 bases and J gave up 5 bases; unmatched junction bases: 2. The length of the CDR3 is 11 residues. Germline V gene lookup returns CDR1 SQVTM and CDR2 ANQGSEA. CDR3 sequence (DNA): TGCAGCGTTGCAGACAGGGACGAGCAGTACTTC. Its protein product is CSVADRDEQYF.

The chain carries TRBV9 and TRBJ1-5; D is possibly TRBD1 (5 bases). Trimming stripped 4 bases from V and 3 bases from J, with 11 bases between. Germline V lookup: CDR1 SGDLS, CDR2 YYNGEE. The length of the CDR3 is 14 residues. The DNA of the CDR3 is TGTGCCAGCAGCTCACAGGCAACCAATCAGCCCCAGCATTTT. This encodes CASSSQATNQPQHF.

The count of this clone is one. This rearrangement joins TRBV5-4 to TRBJ2-2; 8 bases map to TRBD2. Germline V gene data show CDR1 as SGHNT and CDR2 as YYREEE (reference sequence). The CDR3 consists of 18 residues. Losses at the gene ends were 4 bases for V and 1 base for J; bases not matched to a gene: 12. The CDR3 nucleotides read TGTGCCAGCAGCCACCCTCAACCGGGACTAGAGAACACCGGGGAGCTGTTTTTT. Protein product: CASSHPQPGLENTGELFF.

The chain combines TRBV5-4 with TRBJ2-5; 7 bases line up with TRBD2. Germline V gene sequence: CDR1 SGHNT, CDR2 YYREEE (reference sequence). V lost 0 bases to trimming and J lost 5 bases; unmatched junction nucleotides: 13. The CDR3 consists of 17 residues. CDR3 residues: CASSLAGGRGIMETQYF. DNA for the CDR3: TGTGCCAGCAGCTTGGCGGGCGGGAGAGGAATTATGGAGACCCAGTACTTC.

This clone was observed a single time. The chain employs TRBV5-4 and TRBJ2-2; 13 nucleotides match TRBD2. Germline loops: CDR1 SGHNT, CDR2 YYREEE (reference sequence). V was clipped by 3 bases and J by 8 bases; unmatched bases: 10. The CDR3 covers 17 residues. The DNA for the CDR3 is TGTGCCAGCAGCTCCCCGGGACTAGCGGGAAACAGGGGGGAGCTGTTTTTT. Its protein product is CASSSPGLAGNRGELFF.

The chain employs TRBV6-5 and TRBJ1-4, with 7 bases lining up with TRBD1. Germline V gene data show CDR1 as MNHEY and CDR2 as SVGAGI. The CDR3 covers 14 residues. V gave up 6 bases and J gave up 2 bases; unmatched junction bases: 3. CDR3 DNA: TGTGCCAGCAGCCTCAGGGGGACTAATGAAAAACTGTTTTTT. Amino acid sequence: CASSLRGTNEKLFF.